This entry describes one TCR beta chain. Its cognate antigen is unknown. The data are from a study of blood T cells in healthy people across ages. For the second PCR, which ran for roughly 6 to 12 cycles, a sample-barcoded 5' primer and a J-beta primer mix were used. Tags on each cDNA molecule came from a template-switch adaptor with 12 random nucleotides. TCRdb used MiXCR to reprocess the 5' RACE reads, holding one entry per CDR3 protein. The sample lists about a million distinct CDR3 sequences, more than 30% occurring once. Each donor's blood draw was 7.5 to 10 milliliters of peripheral blood. Study findings and constraints: It was the long-lived donors that had more naive CD4+ cells and higher diversity than aged donors.

This CDR3 has 13 residues. Trimming took 4 bases from V and 4 from J, leaving 11 bases between them. What was sequenced was blood. This TCR derives from a man aged 18-30 years in good health. This chain joins TRBV12-3 or TRBV12-4 and TRBJ2-7; D is tentatively TRBD1 or TRBD2 (5 bases each). This CDR3 is CASSWGTVYEQYF. CDR3 nucleotide sequence: TGTGCCAGCAGTTGGGGGACGGTGTACGAGCAGTACTTC.